The 31 T cell receptor beta chains in this list originate from one sample, sequenced in a study of blood T cell repertoires in COVID-19. Sequenced by immunoSEQ multiplex PCR; TCRdb stores in-frame clones only, minus some. This sample yields fewer than 250,000 clones, of which roughly 86% are seen a single time; around 1.5% belongs to the top ten. The sequenced material came from peripheral blood. Source of these receptors: a woman between 55 and 75 years old who had recovered from COVID-19.

The chain joins TRBV7-2 to TRBJ2-3; 11 bases line up with TRBD2. The CDR3 has 15 amino acids. CDR1 and CDR2 from the germline V gene are SGHTA and FQGNSA. The V segment lost 5 bases and the J segment 6 bases; nucleotides outside the gene matches: 7. The CDR3 coding sequence is TGTGCCAGCAGCCCCCAGACTAGCGGGGTCGATACGCAGTATTTT. It translates to CASSPQTSGVDTQYF. Combining the CDR3 with reference TRBV7-2 and TRBJ2-3 gives the whole variable domain GAGVSQSPSNKVTEKGKDVELRCDPISGHTALYWYRQSLGQGLEFLIYFQGNSAPDKSGLPSDRFSAERTGGSVSTLTIQRTQQEDSAVYLCASSPQTSGVDTQYFGPGTRLTVL.

V and J are TRBV7-8 and TRBJ1-1; 8 positions match TRBD1. Germline V CDR1 and CDR2: SGHVS, FQNEAQ. CDR3 length: 13 residues. V lost 5 bases, J lost 3 bases, and 2 bases stayed unmatched. The DNA of the CDR3 is TGTGCCAGCAGCAAGGACAGGGACACTGAAGCTTTCTTT. Protein: CASSKDRDTEAFF.

This clone was recorded once. For the CDR3, the DNA is TGTGCCAGCAGTTTAGATCGGGTCTACGAGCAGTACTTC. Protein product: CASSLDRVYEQYF. The rearrangement links TRBV28 to TRBJ2-7, with D unresolved. CDR1 is MDHEN and CDR2 is SYDVKM in the germline V gene. Trimming took 2 bases from V and 3 from J, leaving 8 bases between them. This CDR3 contains 13 residues.

The chain carries TRBV7-2 and TRBJ2-1; 9 bases align to TRBD2. CDR1 is SGHTA, CDR2 FQGNSA, per germline. CDR3 length: 17 residues. The junction had 8 bases not matched to a gene; V was cut back by 5 bases and J by 0 bases. DNA of the CDR3: TGTGCCAGCAGCAAACTAGCGGGTATTAGCTCCTACAATGAGCAGTTCTTC. Amino acids: CASSKLAGISSYNEQFF.

The V and J genes are TRBV5-8 and TRBJ1-6; 7 bases agree with TRBD1. CDR3 length: 14 amino acids. The J segment lost 7 bases and the V segment lost 2 bases, leaving 3 bases of the junction unmatched. Germline CDR1 reads SGHTS; CDR2 reads YDEGEE. For the CDR3, the DNA is TGTGCCAGCAGCTTCAGGGGGAAAAATTCACCCCTCCACTTT. Encoded protein: CASSFRGKNSPLHF.

This clone was detected only a few times. The chain couples TRBV3-1 (or the pseudogene TRBV3-2) to TRBJ1-3; D might be TRBD1 (6 bases). Germline values: CDR1 LGHDT, CDR2 YNNKEL (reference sequence). V was trimmed by 7 bases and J by 4 bases, leaving 14 bases between them. The CDR3 is 14 amino acids. CDR3 sequence: CASTPGGFGNTIYF. CDR3 nucleotides: TGTGCCAGCACCCCTGGGGGCTTCGGAAACACCATATATTTT.

This clone was found once. The CDR3, as DNA: TGTGCCACCGGACGGGATAGCAATCAGCCCCAGCATTTT. Translated: CATGRDSNQPQHF. The chain links TRBV24-1 to TRBJ1-5; no clear D gene. CDR3 length: 13 residues. The germline V gene encodes CDR1 KGHDR and CDR2 SFDVKD. V lost 9 bases and J lost 0, with 8 bases in between.

The V and J genes are TRBV7-8 and TRBJ2-5; 13 bases match TRBD2. With 3 bases clipped from V and 5 bases from J, the junction kept 6 bases outside the gene matches. CDR3 size: 16 residues. Germline CDR1 reads SGHVS; CDR2 reads FQNEAQ. In nucleotides, the CDR3 is TGTGCCAGCAGCTTGACTAGCGGGGGGCAGGGGGAGACCCAGTACTTC. Residues: CASSLTSGGQGETQYF.

The gene calls are TRBV20-1 and TRBJ2-1, with unresolved D. From germline, CDR1 is DFQATT and CDR2 SNEGSKA (reference sequence). This CDR3 has 10 residues. The CDR3 reads CSNRFNEQFF. The CDR3 DNA reads as TGCAGCAACCGGTTCAATGAGCAGTTCTTC.

The chain couples TRBV9 to TRBJ2-3, with 10 positions matching TRBD2. Per germline, CDR1 SGDLS and CDR2 YYNGEE. Unmatched junction bases numbered 13, after V lost 7 bases and J lost 2 bases. This CDR3 comprises 17 residues. DNA of the CDR3: TGTGCCAGCTCAGGCCCCCAGCGGGGGGGTATCACAGATACGCAGTATTTT. Translated, it gives CASSGPQRGGITDTQYF.

J is TRBJ1-1 and V is TRBV7-9; D gene unclear. This CDR3 contains 15 residues. Germline V gene sequence: CDR1 SEHNR, CDR2 FQNEAQ (reference sequence). V dropped 5 bases and J dropped 6 bases, with 19 bases sitting between them. CDR3 DNA sequence: TGTGCCAGCAGCCCCACTGATAGTTGGTACGCTGAAGCTTTCTTT. It encodes CASSPTDSWYAEAFF.

To note about this clone: A much larger clone differs by one base, so this may be a read error. J is TRBJ2-7 and V is TRBV6-2 or TRBV6-3, with 7 bases fitting TRBD1. The CDR3 has 13 residues. V shed 4 bases and J 4 bases; nucleotides not matched to a gene: 4. CDR1 is MNHEY and CDR2 is SVGEGT in the germline V gene. This CDR3 is CASSFGTAYEQYF. The CDR3 bases are TGTGCCAGCAGTTTCGGGACAGCTTACGAGCAGTACTTC.

The chain has TRBV10-3 and TRBJ2-3; no clear D gene. The germline CDR1 and CDR2 sequences are ENHRY and SYGVKD. The CDR3 sequence is 13 residues long. V lost 6 bases and J 5 bases, leaving 12 bases between the germline ends. DNA for the CDR3: TGTGCCATCAGGATGGGCCCTGGAGATACGCAGTATTTT. Its translation: CAIRMGPGDTQYF.

The chain carries TRBV5-4 and TRBJ2-3; D uncertain. Germline-derived CDR1 and CDR2 are SGHNT and YYREEE (reference sequence). V dropped 7 bases and J dropped 3 bases, with 12 bases sitting between them. The length of the CDR3 is 13 residues. The CDR3 is CASFPWQTDTQYF. CDR3 nucleotide sequence: TGTGCCAGCTTTCCTTGGCAGACAGATACGCAGTATTTT.

The rearrangement uses TRBV5-1 and TRBJ2-7, with D tentatively TRBD1 (6 bases). The CDR3 runs to 14 residues. V dropped 4 bases and J dropped 1 base, with 12 bases sitting between them. In germline, CDR1 is SGHRS, CDR2 YFSETQ. CDR3 DNA: TGCGCCAGCAGCCCGACAGGTATTTCCTACGAGCAGTACTTC. It codes for CASSPTGISYEQYF.

The chain uses TRBV9 and TRBJ1-1; D possibly corresponds to TRBD1 (5 bases). The CDR3 has 16 amino acids. CDR1 SGDLS and CDR2 YYNGEE come from the germline V gene. Trimming stripped 3 bases from V and 0 bases from J, with 15 bases between. The CDR3, as DNA: TGTGCCAGCAGCGGGGGCTACAGCGTCATGAACACTGAAGCTTTCTTT. Its protein product is CASSGGYSVMNTEAFF.

The chain uses TRBV3-1 (or the pseudogene TRBV3-2) and TRBJ1-1; D is ambiguous. The V gene's germline CDR1 is LGHDT and CDR2 YNNKEL (reference sequence). V gave up 2 bases and J gave up 3 bases, with 10 bases separating them. This CDR3 has 14 amino acids. The CDR3 DNA sequence: TGTGCCAGCAGCCAAATCACGTCGGACACTGAAGCTTTCTTT. Its translation is CASSQITSDTEAFF.

The CDR3 DNA sequence: TGTGCCAGCAGTTCCACCGGGACAGGGAACAATTCACCCCTCCACTTT. Amino acids: CASSSTGTGNNSPLHF. The rearrangement uses TRBV28 and TRBJ1-6, with 9 bases identical to TRBD1. CDR1 is MDHEN, CDR2 SYDVKM, per germline. Losses at the gene ends were 4 bases for V and 7 bases for J; bases not matched to a gene: 8. CDR3 length: 16 amino acids.

This clone was observed a few times. The rearrangement uses TRBV7-6 and TRBJ2-2; TRBD1 matches at 7 bases. Germline-derived CDR1 and CDR2 are SGHVS and FNYEAQ. The CDR3 has 15 residues. V shed 3 bases and J 3 bases; nucleotides not matched to a gene: 4. In DNA form, the CDR3 reads TGTGCCAGCAGCTTCGAGGGGGCGGACACCGGGGAGCTGTTTTTT. Its translation is CASSFEGADTGELFF.

The chain uses TRBV6-2 or TRBV6-3 and TRBJ2-2; the match to TRBD2 covers 10 bases. The CDR3 spans 19 residues. The V gene's germline CDR1 is MNHEY and CDR2 SVGEGT. V lost 1 base and J lost 0; bases outside the gene matches: 8. The CDR3, as DNA: TGTGCCAGCAGTTACTTTACGAGTAGCGGGGGGTCGAACACCGGGGAGCTGTTTTTT. Translated, it gives CASSYFTSSGGSNTGELFF.

This clone appeared a single time. The gene calls are TRBV6-4 and TRBJ2-2; 8 bases agree with TRBD2. CDR1 is MRHNA and CDR2 is SNTAGT in the germline V gene. V was pared by 6 bases and J by 5 bases, with 8 bases of the junction left unmatched. The CDR3 has 15 amino acids. For the CDR3, the DNA is TGTGCCAGCAGGAGGACTGGCGGGGGGACCGGGGAGCTGTTTTTT. Protein: CASRRTGGGTGELFF.

This chain connects TRBV3-1 (or the pseudogene TRBV3-2) to TRBJ2-3; D might be TRBD2 (6 bases). Germline CDR1 reads LGHDT; CDR2 reads YNNKEL (reference sequence). V lost 6 bases and J 9 bases, leaving 22 bases between the germline ends. The CDR3 contains 15 residues. In nucleotides, the CDR3 is TGTGCCAGCAGTCAGAAGAGTAGAAGGGAGGACACGCAGTATTTT. It is translated as CASSQKSRREDTQYF.

The rearrangement uses TRBV18 and TRBJ1-5; perhaps TRBD1 as D (6 bases). The CDR3 is 14 amino acids. V lost 0 bases, J lost 6 bases, and 9 bases lay in between. Germline CDR1 reads KGHSH; CDR2 reads LQKENI. CDR3 nucleotide sequence: TGTGCCAGCTCACCACCGAGCAGGGGTCAGCCCCAGCATTTT. Encoded protein: CASSPPSRGQPQHF. Variable domain in full (rest from reference TRBV18 and TRBJ1-5): NAGVMQNPRHLVRRRGQEARLRCSPMKGHSHVYWYRQLPEEGLKFMVYLQKENIIDESGMPKERFSAEFPKEGPSILRIQQVVRGDSAAYFCASSPPSRGQPQHFGDGTRLSIL.

This chain uses TRBV7-3 with TRBJ2-1; TRBD2 matches at 12 bases. Germline V gene lookup returns CDR1 SGHTA and CDR2 FQGTGA. V shed 5 bases and J 4 bases; nucleotides not matched to a gene: 6. This CDR3 is 16 amino acids long. CDR3 in DNA: TGTGCCAGCAGCCAACTTCTAGCGGGGGGGTACAATGAGCAGTTCTTC. This translates into CASSQLLAGGYNEQFF.

This rearrangement joins TRBV7-2 to TRBJ2-7; the D gene is possibly TRBD2 (5 bases). The CDR3 has 14 amino acids. Trimming left V 1 base short and J 5 bases short, with 12 bases between. CDR1 and CDR2 (germline): SGHTA, FQGNSA. CDR3 DNA sequence: TGTGCCAGCAGCTTAGTCCCGGAGGCCCACGAGCAGTACTTC. Its translation: CASSLVPEAHEQYF. Looking up the rest from reference TRBV7-2 and TRBJ2-7 gives the full variable domain: GAGVSQSPSNKVTEKGKDVELRCDPISGHTALYWYRQSLGQGLEFLIYFQGNSAPDKSGLPSDRFSAERTGGSVSTLTIQRTQQEDSAVYLCASSLVPEAHEQYFGPGTRLTVT.

This rearrangement joins TRBV11-2 to TRBJ2-7; D might be TRBD1 (6 bases). Trimming shortened V by 2 bases and J by 3 bases, and 11 bases separated the two germline ends. The CDR3 contains 14 residues. Germline lookup yields CDR1 SGHAT and CDR2 FQNNGV. As DNA, the CDR3 is TGTGCCAGCAGCTTAACGGGACAAAACTACGAGCAGTACTTC. Translated, it gives CASSLTGQNYEQYF.

The table lists this clone with a count of one. The chain is built from TRBV19 and TRBJ1-5, with 7 nucleotides matching TRBD1. Trimming at V came to 9 bases and at J to 3 bases, leaving 11 bases not matched to a gene. The CDR3 has 15 residues. Germline V gives CDR1 LNHDA, CDR2 SQIVND (reference sequence). In nucleotides, the CDR3 is TGTGCCAGCACTCCTCAACAGGGGCTCAATCAGCCCCAGCATTTT. Encoded protein: CASTPQQGLNQPQHF.

The chain has TRBV7-8 and TRBJ1-4; D might be TRBD1 (5 bases). Germline loops: CDR1 SGHVS, CDR2 FQNEAQ. Trimming stripped 1 base from V and 5 bases from J, with 11 bases between. The CDR3 runs 15 residues. DNA for the CDR3: TGTGCCAGCAGCTTAGAGCCAGGGCAGAATGAAAAACTGTTTTTT. This sequence encodes CASSLEPGQNEKLFF.

The chain carries TRBV6-6 and TRBJ1-5, with 7 bases aligning to TRBD1. The CDR3 runs to 15 residues. In germline, CDR1 is MNHNY, CDR2 SVGAGI (reference sequence). With V trimmed by 6 bases and J by 1 base, 6 bases remained unmatched. DNA of the CDR3: TGTGCCAGCAGGTTGGGACAGATAAGCAATCAGCCCCAGCATTTT. Amino acids: CASRLGQISNQPQHF.

This chain links TRBV5-1 with TRBJ1-1; D might be TRBD1 (5 bases). Between the trimmed V and J ends, which lost 3 bases and 0 bases, there was a span of 9 bases. The length of the CDR3 is 14 residues. CDR1 SGHRS and CDR2 YFSETQ come from the germline V gene. The CDR3 nucleotides read TGCGCCAGCAGCTCCGACAGCCTGAACACTGAAGCTTTCTTT. It is translated as CASSSDSLNTEAFF.

CDR3 coding DNA: TGTGCCAGCAGCGTATCAGGGGGCTCTTTTCAGCCCCAGCATTTT. Encoded protein: CASSVSGGSFQPQHF. The rearrangement joins TRBV9 to TRBJ1-5; 8 bases are a match to TRBD1. This CDR3 has 15 residues. Per the germline V gene, CDR1 is SGDLS and CDR2 is YYNGEE. After removal of 1 base from V and 6 bases from J, the junction contained 6 bases not matched to a gene.